This TCR beta chain was obtained from a study of T cell repertoires in cytomegalovirus infection. Across the study: CMV infection together with matching HLA type was indicated by public TCR beta signatures. Study-level results: What dominated the ex vivo response were HLA-C-restricted CMV-specific TCR beta clonotypes. Identification of carriers of CMV plus the relevant HLA was performed using cumulative public TCR beta family frequency.

TCRdb called the reads again in MiXCR, with one record for every CDR3 protein. The repertoire holds roughly 720,000 distinct CDR3 sequences, with 35% as singletons. This clonotype was recorded a few times. Its antigen is undetermined. Trimming pared 1 base from V and 4 bases from J, leaving 25 bases between. The V gene's germline CDR1 is SGHVS and CDR2 FNYEAQ. The CDR3 extends over 19 amino acids. The receptor was isolated from a human donor in good health (CMV status not recorded). Some clones in this sample may be carry-over from other donors' samples. The chain is built from TRBV7-6 and TRBJ1-1; D is perhaps TRBD1 (5 bases). Sequencing used PBMCs. This chain's CDR3 is CASSLGSTGRKERGTEAFF. Written as DNA, the CDR3 is TGTGCCAGCAGCTTAGGATCTACGGGGCGGAAGGAACGAGGCACTGAAGCTTTCTTT.